The clone carrying this T cell receptor beta chain was seen repeatedly, ten times or more. Its antigen is unknown. This sample was included in a study of early T cells in non-severe SARS-CoV-2 infection. Study-wide results and caveats: Anti-spike CD8 specificities were favored by VDJdb matching, whose results missed private and CD4 specificities.

One entry per CDR3 protein, called by TCRdb with MiXCR from the 5' RACE reads. The profile shows 55,000 to 65,000 distinct CDR3 sequences, 12% of them singletons. The specimen was whole blood. The TCR originated in an adult who was a healthcare worker with PCR-confirmed SARS-CoV-2 infection or an uninfected control (not recorded which).

The CDR3 coding sequence is TGTGCCAGCAGCTGGACTAGCGGGGATTCGGAGCAGTTCTTC. This sequence encodes CASSWTSGDSEQFF. The chain employs TRBV7-2 and TRBJ2-1; TRBD2 matches 12 bases. Germline-derived CDR1 and CDR2 are SGHTA and FQGNSA. V shed 4 bases and J 10 bases; nucleotides not matched to a gene: 5. The CDR3 extends over 14 amino acids.